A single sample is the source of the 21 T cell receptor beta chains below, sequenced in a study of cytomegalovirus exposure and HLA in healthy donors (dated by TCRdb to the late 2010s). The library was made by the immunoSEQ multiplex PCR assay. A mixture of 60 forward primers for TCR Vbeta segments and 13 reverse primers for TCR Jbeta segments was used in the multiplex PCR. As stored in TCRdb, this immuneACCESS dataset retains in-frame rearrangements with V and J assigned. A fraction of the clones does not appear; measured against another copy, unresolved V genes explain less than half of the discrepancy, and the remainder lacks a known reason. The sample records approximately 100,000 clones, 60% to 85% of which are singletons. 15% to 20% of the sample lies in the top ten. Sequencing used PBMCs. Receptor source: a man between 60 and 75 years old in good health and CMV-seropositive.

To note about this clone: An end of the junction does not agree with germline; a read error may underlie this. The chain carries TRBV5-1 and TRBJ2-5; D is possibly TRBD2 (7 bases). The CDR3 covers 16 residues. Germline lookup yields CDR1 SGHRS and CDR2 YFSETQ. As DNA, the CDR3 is TGCGCCAGCAGCCCTGGGGGGGACACGATCGAAGAGACTCAGTACTTC. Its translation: CASSPGGDTIEETQYF.

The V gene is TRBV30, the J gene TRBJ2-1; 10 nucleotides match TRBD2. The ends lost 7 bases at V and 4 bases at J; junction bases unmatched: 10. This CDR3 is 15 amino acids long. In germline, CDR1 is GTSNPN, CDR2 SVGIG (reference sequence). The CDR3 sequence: CAFVGGTSVYNEQFF. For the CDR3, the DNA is TGTGCCTTCGTTGGAGGGACTAGCGTATACAATGAGCAGTTCTTC.

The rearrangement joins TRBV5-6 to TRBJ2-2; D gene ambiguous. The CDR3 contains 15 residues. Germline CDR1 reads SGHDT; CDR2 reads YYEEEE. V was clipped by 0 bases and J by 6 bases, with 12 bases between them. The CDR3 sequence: CASSLARLDAGELFF. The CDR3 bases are TGTGCCAGCAGCTTGGCCCGGCTAGATGCCGGGGAGCTGTTTTTT.

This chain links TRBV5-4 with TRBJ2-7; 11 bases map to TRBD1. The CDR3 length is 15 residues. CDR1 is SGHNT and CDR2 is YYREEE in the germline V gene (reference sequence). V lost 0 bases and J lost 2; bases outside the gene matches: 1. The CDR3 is CASSLGGQGAYEQYF. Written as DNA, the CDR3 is TGTGCCAGCAGCTTGGGGGGACAGGGGGCCTACGAGCAGTACTTC.

The CDR3 DNA follows: TGTGCCAGCAGTGAAATTCCGGGGAATCAGCCCCAGCATTTT. Residues: CASSEIPGNQPQHF. The chain joins TRBV6-1 to TRBJ1-5; D gene uncertain. V was cut by 2 bases and J by 4 bases, with 9 bases left in between. CDR1 MNHNS and CDR2 SASEGT come from the germline V gene. There are 14 residues in the CDR3.

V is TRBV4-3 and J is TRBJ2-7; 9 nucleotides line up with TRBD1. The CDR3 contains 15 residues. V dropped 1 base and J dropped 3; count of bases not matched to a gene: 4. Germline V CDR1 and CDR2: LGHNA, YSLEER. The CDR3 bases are TGCGCCAGCAGCCAAGCGACGACAGGGGGCTACGAGCAGTACTTC. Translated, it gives CASSQATTGGYEQYF.

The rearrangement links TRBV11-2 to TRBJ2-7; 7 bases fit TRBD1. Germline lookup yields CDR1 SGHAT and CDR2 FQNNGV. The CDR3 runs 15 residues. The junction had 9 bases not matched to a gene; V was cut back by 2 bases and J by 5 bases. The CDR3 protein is CASSLRRGRMNEQYF. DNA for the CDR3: TGTGCCAGCAGCTTAAGAAGGGGGCGCATGAACGAGCAGTACTTC. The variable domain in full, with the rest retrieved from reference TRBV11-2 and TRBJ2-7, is EAGVAQSPRYKIIEKRQSVAFWCNPISGHATLYWYQQILGQGPKLLIQFQNNGVVDDSQLPKDRFSAERLKGVDSTLKIQPAKLEDSAVYLCASSLRRGRMNEQYFGPGTRLTVT.

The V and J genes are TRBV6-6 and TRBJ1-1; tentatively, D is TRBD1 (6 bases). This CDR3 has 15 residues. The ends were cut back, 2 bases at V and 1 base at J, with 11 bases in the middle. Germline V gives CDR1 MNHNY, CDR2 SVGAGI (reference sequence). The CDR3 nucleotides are TGTGCCAGCAGTTACCAGGGGCGAGGGAACACTGAAGCTTTCTTT. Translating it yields CASSYQGRGNTEAFF.

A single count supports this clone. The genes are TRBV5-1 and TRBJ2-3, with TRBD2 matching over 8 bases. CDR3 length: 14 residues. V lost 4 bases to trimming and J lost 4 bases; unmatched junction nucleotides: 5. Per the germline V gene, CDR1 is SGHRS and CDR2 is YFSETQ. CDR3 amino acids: CASSRGLASDTQYF. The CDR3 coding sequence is TGCGCCAGCAGCCGTGGACTAGCATCAGATACGCAGTATTTT.

The CDR3 is CASSPLAGGSTDTQYF. CDR3 sequence (DNA): TGTGCCAGCAGTCCCTTAGCGGGGGGAAGCACAGATACGCAGTATTTT. The rearrangement links TRBV27 to TRBJ2-3, with 10 bases matching TRBD2. The CDR3 covers 16 residues. Germline V CDR1 and CDR2: MNHEY, SMNVEV (reference sequence). V shed 5 bases and J 0 bases; nucleotides not matched to a gene: 5.

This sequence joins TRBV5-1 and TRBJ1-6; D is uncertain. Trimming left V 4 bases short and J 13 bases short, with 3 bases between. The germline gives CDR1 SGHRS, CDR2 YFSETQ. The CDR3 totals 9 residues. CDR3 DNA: TGCGCCAGCAGCCCTCCCCTCCACTTT. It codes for CASSPPLHF.

Here the CDR3 reads CASRGGQGADEQFF. CDR3 bases: TGTGCCAGCAGGGGCGGGCAGGGGGCGGATGAGCAGTTCTTC. The chain is built from TRBV6-1 and TRBJ2-1, with 8 bases identical to TRBD1. With V trimmed by 6 bases and J by 8 bases, 9 bases remained unmatched. The CDR3 is 14 amino acids. CDR1 is MNHNS, CDR2 SASEGT, per germline.

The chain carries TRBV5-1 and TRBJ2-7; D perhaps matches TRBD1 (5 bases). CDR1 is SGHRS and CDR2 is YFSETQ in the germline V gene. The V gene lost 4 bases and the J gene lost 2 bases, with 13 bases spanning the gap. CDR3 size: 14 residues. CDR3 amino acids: CASSGQGGTYEQYF. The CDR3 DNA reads TGCGCCAGCAGCGGGCAGGGCGGAACCTACGAGCAGTACTTC.

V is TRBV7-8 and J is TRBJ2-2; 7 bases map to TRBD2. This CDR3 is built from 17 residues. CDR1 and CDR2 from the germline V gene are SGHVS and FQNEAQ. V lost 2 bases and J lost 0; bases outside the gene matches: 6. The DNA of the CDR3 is TGTGCCAGCAGCTTACGGGCGGGGGTCACGAACACCGGGGAGCTGTTTTTT. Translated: CASSLRAGVTNTGELFF.

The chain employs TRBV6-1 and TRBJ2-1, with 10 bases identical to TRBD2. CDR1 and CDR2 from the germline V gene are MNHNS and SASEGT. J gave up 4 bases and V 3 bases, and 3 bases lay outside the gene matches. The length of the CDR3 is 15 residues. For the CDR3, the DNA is TGTGCCAGCAGTGATGGACTAGCGGCTTACAATGAGCAGTTCTTC. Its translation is CASSDGLAAYNEQFF.

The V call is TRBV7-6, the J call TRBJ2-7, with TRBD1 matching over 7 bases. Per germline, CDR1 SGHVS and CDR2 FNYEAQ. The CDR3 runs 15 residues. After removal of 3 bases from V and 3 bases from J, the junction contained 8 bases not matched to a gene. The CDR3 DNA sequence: TGTGCCAGCAGCTTTACTTACAGGGGTGGCTACGAGCAGTACTTC. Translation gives CASSFTYRGGYEQYF.

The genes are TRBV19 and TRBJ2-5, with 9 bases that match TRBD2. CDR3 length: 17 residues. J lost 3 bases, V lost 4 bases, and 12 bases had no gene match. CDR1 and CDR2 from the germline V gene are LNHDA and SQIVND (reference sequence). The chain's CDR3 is CASSKLAGFSQEETQYF. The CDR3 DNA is TGTGCCAGTAGTAAGCTAGCGGGGTTTTCCCAAGAAGAGACCCAGTACTTC.

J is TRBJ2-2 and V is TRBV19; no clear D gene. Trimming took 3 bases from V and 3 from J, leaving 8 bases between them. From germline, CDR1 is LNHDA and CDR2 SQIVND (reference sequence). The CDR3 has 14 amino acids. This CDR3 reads CASSIMPDTGELFF. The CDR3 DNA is TGTGCCAGTAGTATTATGCCAGACACCGGGGAGCTGTTTTTT.

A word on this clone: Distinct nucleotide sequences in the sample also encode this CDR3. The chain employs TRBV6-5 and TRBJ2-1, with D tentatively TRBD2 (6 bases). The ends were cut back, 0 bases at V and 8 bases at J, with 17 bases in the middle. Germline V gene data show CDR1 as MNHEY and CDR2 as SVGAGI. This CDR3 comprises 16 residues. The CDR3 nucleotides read TGTGCCAGCAGTTACTCGTCGGGAGTAGGGGAGGATGAGCAGTTCTTC. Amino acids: CASSYSSGVGEDEQFF.

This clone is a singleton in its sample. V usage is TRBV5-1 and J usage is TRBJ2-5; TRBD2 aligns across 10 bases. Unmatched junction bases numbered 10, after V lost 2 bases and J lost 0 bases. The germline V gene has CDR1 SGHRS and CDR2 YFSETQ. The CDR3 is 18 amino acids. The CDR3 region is CASSFRPSGGAYQETQYF. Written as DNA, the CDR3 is TGCGCCAGCAGCTTTAGGCCTAGCGGGGGAGCATACCAAGAGACCCAGTACTTC.

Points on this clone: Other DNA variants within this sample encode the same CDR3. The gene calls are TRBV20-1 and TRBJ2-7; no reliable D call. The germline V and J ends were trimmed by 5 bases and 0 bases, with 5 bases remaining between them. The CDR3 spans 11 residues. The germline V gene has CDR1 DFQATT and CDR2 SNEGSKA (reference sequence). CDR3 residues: CSASSSYEQYF. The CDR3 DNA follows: TGCAGTGCTTCGAGCTCCTACGAGCAGTACTTC.